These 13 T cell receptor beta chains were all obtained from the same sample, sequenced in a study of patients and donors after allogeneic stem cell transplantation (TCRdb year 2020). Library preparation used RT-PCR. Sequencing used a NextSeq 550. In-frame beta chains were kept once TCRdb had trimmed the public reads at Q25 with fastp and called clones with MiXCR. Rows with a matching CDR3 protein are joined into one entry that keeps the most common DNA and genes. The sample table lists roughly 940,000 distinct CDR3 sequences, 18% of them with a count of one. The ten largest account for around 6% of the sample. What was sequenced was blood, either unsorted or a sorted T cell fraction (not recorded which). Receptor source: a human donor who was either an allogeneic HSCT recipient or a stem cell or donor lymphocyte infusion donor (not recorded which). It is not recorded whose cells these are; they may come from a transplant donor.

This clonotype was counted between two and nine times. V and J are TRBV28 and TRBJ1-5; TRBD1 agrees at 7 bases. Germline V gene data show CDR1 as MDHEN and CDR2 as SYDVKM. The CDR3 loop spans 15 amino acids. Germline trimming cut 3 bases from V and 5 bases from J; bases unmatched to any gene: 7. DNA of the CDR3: TGTGCCAGCAGTTTTCCCCCGGGACAGCATCAGCCCCAGCATTTT. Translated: CASSFPPGQHQPQHF.

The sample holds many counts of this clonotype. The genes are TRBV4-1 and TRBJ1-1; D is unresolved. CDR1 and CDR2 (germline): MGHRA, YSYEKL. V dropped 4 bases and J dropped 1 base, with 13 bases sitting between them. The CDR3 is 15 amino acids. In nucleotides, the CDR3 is TGCGCCAGCAGCCCTCGGTCGGCGGGGAACACTGAAGCTTTCTTT. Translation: CASSPRSAGNTEAFF.

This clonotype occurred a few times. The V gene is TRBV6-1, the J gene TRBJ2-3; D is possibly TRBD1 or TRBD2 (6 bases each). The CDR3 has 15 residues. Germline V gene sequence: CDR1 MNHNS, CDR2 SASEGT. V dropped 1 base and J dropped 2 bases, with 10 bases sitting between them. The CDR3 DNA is TGTGCCAGCAGTGAAGTCGGGGGCTACACAGATACGCAGTATTTT. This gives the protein CASSEVGGYTDTQYF.

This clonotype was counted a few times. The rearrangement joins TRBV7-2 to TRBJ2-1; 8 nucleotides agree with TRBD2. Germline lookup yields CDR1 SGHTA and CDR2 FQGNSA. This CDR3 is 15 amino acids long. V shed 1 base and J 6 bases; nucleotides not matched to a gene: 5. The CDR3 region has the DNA TGTGCCAGCAGCTTAGAGATAGCGGGGACCAATGAGCAGTTCTTC. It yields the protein CASSLEIAGTNEQFF. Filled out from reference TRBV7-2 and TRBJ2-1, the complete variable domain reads GAGVSQSPSNKVTEKGKDVELRCDPISGHTALYWYRQSLGQGLEFLIYFQGNSAPDKSGLPSDRFSAERTGGSVSTLTIQRTQQEDSAVYLCASSLEIAGTNEQFFGPGTRLTVL.

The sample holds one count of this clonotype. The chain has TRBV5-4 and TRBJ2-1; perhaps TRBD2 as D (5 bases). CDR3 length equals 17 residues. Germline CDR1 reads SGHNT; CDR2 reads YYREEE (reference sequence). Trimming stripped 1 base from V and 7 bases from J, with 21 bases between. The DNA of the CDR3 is TGTGCCAGCAGCTTGCCTGGATCCGGGATCTACGGGAATGAGCAGTTCTTC. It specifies CASSLPGSGIYGNEQFF.

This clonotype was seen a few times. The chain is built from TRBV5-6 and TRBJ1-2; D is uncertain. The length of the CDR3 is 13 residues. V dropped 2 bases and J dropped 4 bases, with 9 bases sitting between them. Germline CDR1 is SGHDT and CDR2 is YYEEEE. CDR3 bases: TGTGCCAGCAGCTTTGGCTCCTTCTATGGCTACACCTTC. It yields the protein CASSFGSFYGYTF.

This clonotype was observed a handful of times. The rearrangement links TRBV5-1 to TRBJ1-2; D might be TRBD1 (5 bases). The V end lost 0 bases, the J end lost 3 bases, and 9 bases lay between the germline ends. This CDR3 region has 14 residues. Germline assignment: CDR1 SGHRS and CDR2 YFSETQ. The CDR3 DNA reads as TGCGCCAGCAGCTTGGCGGGACCCGACTATGGCTACACCTTC. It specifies CASSLAGPDYGYTF.

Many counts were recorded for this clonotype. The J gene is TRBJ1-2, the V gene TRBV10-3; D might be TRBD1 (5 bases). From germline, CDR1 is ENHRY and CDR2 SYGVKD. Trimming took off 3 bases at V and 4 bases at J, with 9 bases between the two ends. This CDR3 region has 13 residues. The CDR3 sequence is CAISEGAFYGYTF. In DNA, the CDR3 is TGTGCCATCAGTGAAGGGGCTTTCTATGGCTACACCTTC.

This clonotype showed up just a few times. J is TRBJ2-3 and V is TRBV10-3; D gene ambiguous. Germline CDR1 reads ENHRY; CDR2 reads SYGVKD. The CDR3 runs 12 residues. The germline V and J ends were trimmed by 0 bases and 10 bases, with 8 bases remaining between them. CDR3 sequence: CAISESSPSQYF. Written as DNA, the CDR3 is TGTGCCATCAGTGAGTCATCCCCTTCGCAGTATTTT.

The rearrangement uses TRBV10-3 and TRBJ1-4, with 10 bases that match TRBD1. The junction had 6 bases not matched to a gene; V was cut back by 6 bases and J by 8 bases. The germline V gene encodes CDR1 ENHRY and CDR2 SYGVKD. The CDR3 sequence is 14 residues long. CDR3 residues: CAISGDRGVEKLFF. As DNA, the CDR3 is TGTGCCATCAGCGGGGACAGGGGAGTCGAAAAACTGTTTTTT.

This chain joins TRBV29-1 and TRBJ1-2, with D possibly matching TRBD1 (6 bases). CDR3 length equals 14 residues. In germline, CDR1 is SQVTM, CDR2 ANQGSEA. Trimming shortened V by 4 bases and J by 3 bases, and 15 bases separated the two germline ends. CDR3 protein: CSVGTNRVYYGYTF. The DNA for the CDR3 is TGCAGCGTTGGAACTAACAGGGTGTACTATGGCTACACCTTC.

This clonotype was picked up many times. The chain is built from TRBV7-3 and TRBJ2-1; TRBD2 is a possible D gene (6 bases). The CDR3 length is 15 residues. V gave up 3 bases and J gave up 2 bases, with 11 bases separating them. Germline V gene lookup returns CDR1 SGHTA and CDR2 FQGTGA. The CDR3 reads CASSFGGSPYNEQFF. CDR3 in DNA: TGTGCCAGCAGCTTCGGGGGAAGCCCCTACAATGAGCAGTTCTTC.

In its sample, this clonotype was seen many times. This CDR3 reads CASSLQGQAGYTF. In nucleotides, the CDR3 is TGTGCCAGCAGTTTGCAGGGGCAGGCTGGCTACACCTTC. The chain uses TRBV12-3 or TRBV12-4 and TRBJ1-2; tentative D call: TRBD1 (6 bases). CDR3 length equals 13 residues. Trimming took 3 bases from V and 7 from J, leaving 12 bases between them.